A selection of T cell receptor beta chains follows, all from one sample in a study of blood T cell repertoires in COVID-19. Profiling relied on immunoSEQ multiplex PCR, and the TCRdb table lists in-frame clones only, not all of them. The profile shows under 350,000 clones, around 85% of them singletons. Sequencing was done on a sample of PBMCs or T cells enriched from blood (not recorded which). The receptor source for this set is a woman between 40 and 55 years old with acute COVID-19. CDR3s include the opening cysteine and the closing phenylalanine or tryptophan. Clone size appears in some rows only: once, few, many, or a class for an expanded clone.

>.|TRBV5-1|TRBJ1-4
CASSAAATNEKLFF
>once|TRBV5-1|TRBJ1-2
CASSLSGGEYYGYTF
>.|TRBV28|TRBJ1-2
CASSTSPLDRFGGYTF
>once|TRBV19|TRBJ2-1
CASSIIPNEQFF
>.|TRBV9|TRBJ2-2
CASSVIASGMGGGELFF
>.|TRBV28|TRBJ2-4
CASTLVLRAKNIQYF
>.|TRBV28|TRBJ2-4
CASTPGPAKNIQYF
>once|TRBV4-1|TRBJ2-2
CASSPRDTGELFF
>.|TRBV6-5|TRBJ1-5
CASRSRGAGNQPQHF
>once|TRBV7-2|TRBJ2-4
CASTSRTGVLAKNIQYF
>.|TRBV3-1/TRBV3-2|TRBJ1-1
CASSQGGGRASEAFF
>.|TRBV19|TRBJ1-5
CASTLQGIGNQPQHF
>.|TRBV19|TRBJ2-1
CASSTRLAFGNEQFF
>.|TRBV7-2|TRBJ1-3
CASSLMPADSGNTIYF
>.|TRBV6-5|TRBJ1-1
CASSYFGPATEAFF
>.|TRBV11-2|TRBJ2-2
CASSLAQIARELFF
>.|TRBV4-3|TRBJ1-3
CASSQDLPGSGNTIYF
>.|TRBV5-1|TRBJ2-1
CASSPSGYSYVNEQFF
>.|TRBV24-1|TRBJ1-2
CATSEARTNYGYTF
>.|TRBV4-2|TRBJ2-5
CASSQELLWTGGYQETQYF
>.|TRBV11-2|TRBJ2-7
CASSFSTRGAGLYEQYF
>.|TRBV4-2|TRBJ1-2
CASSQVEPYANYGYTF
>.|TRBV7-8|TRBJ1-1
CASSLQGANTEAFF
>.|TRBV12-5|TRBJ2-5
CASAQTGLGETQYF
>.|TRBV28|TRBJ1-4
CASSFRQGSAGATNEKLFF
>once|TRBV5-1|TRBJ1-5
CASSLDVTGPDQPQHF
>few|TRBV3-1/TRBV3-2|TRBJ1-2
CASSLPGGTGRGYTF
>.|TRBV6-5|TRBJ1-5
CASSRGGGGNQPQHF
>.|TRBV14|TRBJ1-1
CASSRMTGSDTEAFF
>.|TRBV27|TRBJ1-1
CVTRDKVNTEAFF
>.|TRBV6-2/TRBV6-3|TRBJ1-5
CASSRGQGKHF
>.|TRBV6-5|TRBJ2-2
CASPRQGTTGELFF
>.|TRBV5-6|TRBJ1-2
CASSFGPTEDTF
>.|TRBV2|TRBJ2-3
CASSASIIRQGLTDTQYF
>.|TRBV19|TRBJ1-3
CASSIRGASGNTIYF
>.|TRBV7-2|TRBJ2-3
CASSDWTSGADTQYF
>.|TRBV6-5|TRBJ2-7
CASRLAGAYEQYF
>.|TRBV11-2|TRBJ2-7
CASSLGAGEQYF
>.|TRBV11-2|TRBJ2-7
CASSLGIGDEQYF
>once|TRBV7-8|TRBJ2-1
CASSPTWGDEQFF
>.|TRBV5-1|TRBJ1-1
CASSSRDRGPMNTEAFF
>.|TRBV6-5|TRBJ2-2
CASQDSTNTGELFF
>.|TRBV27|TRBJ1-4
CASTKMRDRGEKLFF
>.|TRBV9|TRBJ2-5
CASSVGGGAGETQYF
>once|TRBV6-2/TRBV6-3|TRBJ2-7
CASSSTTGVTGEQYF
>.|TRBV10-3|TRBJ2-1
CAISESKRTYNEQFF
>.|TRBV7-2|TRBJ2-7
CASSLDYSKQYF
>.|TRBV29-1|TRBJ2-1
CSALGLVGDEQFF
>.|TRBV25-1|TRBJ1-4
CASRPSVATNEKLFF
>.|TRBV27|TRBJ1-5
CASSYRGGLYSNQPQHF
>.|TRBV28|TRBJ1-1
CASSFGPENTEAFF
>.|TRBV6-5|TRBJ1-4
CASRRTGGIEKLFF
>.|TRBV4-3|TRBJ2-6
CASSQHLSLTGTSGANVLTF